This is a list of T cell receptor beta chains from one sample in a study of blood T cell repertoires in COVID-19. Clones were sequenced by immunoSEQ multiplex PCR, and TCRdb holds only the in-frame ones, with some missing. Of about 330,000 clones detected, around 92% appear once; the ten largest clones hold nearly 6.5%. Sequencing used peripheral blood. These receptors all stem from a man between 18 and 29 years old who had recovered from COVID-19. The CDR3 runs from the conserved cysteine through the conserved F or W.

V gene,CDR3 length,J gene,CDR3 protein
TRBV20-1,15,TRBJ2-1,CSASSARVAYNEQFF
TRBV7-9,16,TRBJ1-2,CASSLEARAASNGYTF
TRBV10-3,16,TRBJ1-2,CAITLDRGGWYGGYTF
TRBV27,13,TRBJ2-3,CASSLWGQDTQYF
TRBV25-1,13,TRBJ1-4,CASSVTGSEKLFF
TRBV6-2/TRBV6-3,15,TRBJ2-2,CASSYSQAGGGELFF
TRBV5-4,16,TRBJ1-6,CASSTGTGRRNSPLHF
TRBV14,13,TRBJ2-7,CASSQPGGYEQYF
TRBV9,17,TRBJ2-3,CASSAVLLAEDTDTQYF
TRBV5-5,15,TRBJ2-1,CASRDRLSSYNEQFF
TRBV30,14,TRBJ2-2,CAWSGVGGTGELFF
TRBV5-4,16,TRBJ2-3,CASSLGASGGTDTQYF
TRBV5-1,16,TRBJ1-1,CASSLNSRGSNTEAFF
TRBV14,16,TRBJ1-2,CASSQLGGVADYGYTF
TRBV11-2,16,TRBJ2-7,CASSLGAGQGIYEQYF
TRBV4-1,16,TRBJ1-2,CASSHVPGQGARGYTF
TRBV27,13,TRBJ2-1,CASSLGGYNEQFF
TRBV5-1,13,TRBJ1-1,CASSLTGREEAFF
TRBV25-1,15,TRBJ2-5,CASSEGMGLSETQYF
TRBV9,16,TRBJ2-1,CASSAHGGASYNEQFF
TRBV5-1,15,TRBJ2-7,CASSFLPGQSYEQYF
TRBV2,14,TRBJ1-1,CASSEAPGWTEAFF
TRBV3-1/TRBV3-2,15,TRBJ2-5,CASSQSPGQQETQYF